Following are 24 T cell receptor beta chains from one sample sequenced in a study of blood T cell repertoires in COVID-19. Sequencing used immunoSEQ multiplex PCR; TCRdb keeps in-frame clones, though not all of them. The sample lists a few hundred thousand clones; about 87% were seen once. Sequencing used peripheral blood. The receptors shown here come from a woman in her forties or fifties who had recovered from COVID-19.

This chain connects TRBV19 to TRBJ2-7, with 9 bases fitting TRBD2. This CDR3 spans 14 amino acids. Germline V gene lookup returns CDR1 LNHDA and CDR2 SQIVND (reference sequence). Trimming removed 5 bases from V and 3 bases from J; junction bases left unmatched: 5. Here the CDR3 DNA reads TGTGCCAGTAGTTCGGAGCGGGGGGACTACGAGCAGTACTTC. It is translated as CASSSERGDYEQYF.

The J gene is TRBJ2-1, the V gene TRBV6-5; a weak D match, TRBD1 (6 bases). V was trimmed by 2 bases and J by 6 bases, leaving 17 bases between them. CDR1 is MNHEY, CDR2 SVGAGI, per germline. The CDR3 totals 16 residues. CDR3 nucleotide sequence: TGTGCCAGCAGTTACGGGGGTGGGAGAGGGGGCAATGAGCAGTTCTTC. The encoded protein is CASSYGGGRGGNEQFF.

This chain uses TRBV7-2 with TRBJ1-1; D unclear. Germline lookup yields CDR1 SGHTA and CDR2 FQGNSA. Trimming took off 6 bases at V and 0 bases at J, with 17 bases between the two ends. The CDR3 sequence is 16 residues long. The CDR3 DNA follows: TGTGCCAGCAGGCCCATGGGGAGTCGAATGAACACTGAAGCTTTCTTT. Protein sequence: CASRPMGSRMNTEAFF. Drawing the rest from reference TRBV7-2 and TRBJ1-1, the complete variable domain is GAGVSQSPSNKVTEKGKDVELRCDPISGHTALYWYRQSLGQGLEFLIYFQGNSAPDKSGLPSDRFSAERTGGSVSTLTIQRTQQEDSAVYLCASRPMGSRMNTEAFFGQGTRLTVV.

This sequence joins TRBV9 and TRBJ2-4; TRBD2 agrees at 7 bases. J gave up 1 base and V 5 bases, and 3 bases lay outside the gene matches. CDR1 and CDR2 (germline): SGDLS, YYNGEE. The CDR3 is 14 amino acids. The CDR3 DNA reads as TGTGCCAGCAGTACTAGCGTCGCCAAAAACATTCAGTACTTC. The encoded protein is CASSTSVAKNIQYF. The full variable domain, its missing parts supplied by reference TRBV9 and TRBJ2-4, is DSGVTQTPKHLITATGQRVTLRCSPRSGDLSVYWYQQSLDQGLQFLIQYYNGEERAKGNILERFSAQQFPDLHSELNLSSLELGDSALYFCASSTSVAKNIQYFGAGTRLSVL.

The V call is TRBV10-3, the J call TRBJ2-7; weak D call: TRBD1 (6 bases). The germline V gene encodes CDR1 ENHRY and CDR2 SYGVKD. The CDR3 contains 14 residues. Between the trimmed V and J ends, which lost 4 bases and 4 bases, there was a span of 14 bases. DNA of the CDR3: TGTGCCATCAGTGCCGACGGACAGCTGTACGAGCAGTACTTC. Protein product: CAISADGQLYEQYF.

The chain links TRBV12-3 or TRBV12-4 to TRBJ2-1, with 7 bases matching TRBD2. This CDR3 has 12 residues. The junction had 2 bases not matched to a gene; V was cut back by 7 bases and J by 5 bases. The CDR3 bases are TGTGCCAGCAAGCGGGGTCACAATGAGCAGTTCTTC. Protein: CASKRGHNEQFF.

The chain couples TRBV11-2 to TRBJ2-5; 7 bases align to TRBD2. The germline V gene encodes CDR1 SGHAT and CDR2 FQNNGV. Trimming removed 1 base from V and 5 bases from J; junction bases left unmatched: 10. The CDR3 has 16 amino acids. The CDR3 reads CASSLGLLGREETQYF. CDR3 coding DNA: TGTGCCAGCAGCTTAGGTCTTCTGGGGCGGGAGGAGACCCAGTACTTC.

At least ten counts were recorded for this clone. The CDR3 DNA follows: TGTGCCAGCAGATTAGGGACATCTGAGCAGTTCTTC. Residues: CASRLGTSEQFF. The genes are TRBV5-6 and TRBJ2-1; D is possibly TRBD1 (6 bases). CDR3 length: 12 amino acids. V lost 5 bases, J lost 9 bases, and 12 bases lay in between. From germline, CDR1 is SGHDT and CDR2 YYEEEE.

The chain combines TRBV12-3 or TRBV12-4 with TRBJ1-2; D is possibly TRBD1 (6 bases). Trimming removed 3 bases at V and 8 bases at J, with 13 bases between. CDR3 length: 13 amino acids. The CDR3 region has the DNA TGTGCCAGCAGTTTCGACAGGACCCAAGGCTACACCTTC. It specifies CASSFDRTQGYTF.

The V and J genes are TRBV7-2 and TRBJ2-1; TRBD2 aligns across 8 bases. Germline loops: CDR1 SGHTA, CDR2 FQGNSA. The CDR3 has 16 residues. Germline trimming cut 5 bases from V and 5 bases from J; bases unmatched to any gene: 11. Here the CDR3 DNA reads TGTGCCAGCAGCCTGACGGGACTAGAAGCCCACAATGAGCAGTTCTTC. Translating it yields CASSLTGLEAHNEQFF.

The rearrangement joins TRBV10-3 to TRBJ2-7, with D possibly matching TRBD2 (6 bases). Trimming took off 4 bases at V and 5 bases at J, with 12 bases between the two ends. This CDR3 is 13 amino acids long. Germline CDR1 reads ENHRY; CDR2 reads SYGVKD. Here the CDR3 reads CAISVRGGDEQYF. CDR3 nucleotides: TGTGCCATCAGTGTCAGAGGAGGGGACGAGCAGTACTTC.

V and J are TRBV12-3 or TRBV12-4 and TRBJ1-2; TRBD1 agrees at 7 bases. The V and J ends lost 5 bases and 4 bases, in that order; junction bases with no gene match: 4. The CDR3 extends over 13 amino acids. This chain's CDR3 is CASSGQEFYGYTF. The CDR3 coding sequence is TGTGCCAGCAGTGGACAGGAATTCTATGGCTACACCTTC.

The chain is built from TRBV5-6 and TRBJ2-5, with 8 bases lining up with TRBD2. CDR3 size: 14 residues. CDR1 is SGHDT and CDR2 is YYEEEE in the germline V gene. The ends lost 2 bases at V and 4 bases at J; junction bases unmatched: 4. CDR3 DNA: TGTGCCAGCAGCTTCGGGGGGGCGGGAGAGACCCAGTACTTC. Residues: CASSFGGAGETQYF.

The chain employs TRBV30 and TRBJ1-5, with 7 bases aligning to TRBD1. V was clipped by 1 base and J by 4 bases; unmatched bases: 7. This CDR3 has 15 amino acids. The germline CDR1 and CDR2 sequences are GTSNPN and SVGIG (reference sequence). CDR3 DNA: TGTGCCTGGAGTGCGGAGACAGGGTATAATCAGCCCCAGCATTTT. It is translated as CAWSAETGYNQPQHF.

In its sample, this clone was seen once. The CDR3, as DNA: TGTGCCAGCAGTGAGCACGGGGGGCCTAACTATGGCTACACCTTC. Amino acid sequence: CASSEHGGPNYGYTF. V usage is TRBV28 and J usage is TRBJ1-2, with a weak D call TRBD1 (6 bases). CDR1 is MDHEN, CDR2 SYDVKM, per germline. V was clipped by 5 bases and J by 0 bases, with 13 bases between them. This CDR3 has 15 amino acids.

The J gene is TRBJ2-7, the V gene TRBV2; TRBD1 aligns across 7 bases. The CDR3 sequence is 14 residues long. Trimming at V came to 5 bases and at J to 3 bases, leaving 7 bases not matched to a gene. From germline, CDR1 is SNHLY and CDR2 FYNNEI. The CDR3 loop is CASSLQGQDYEQYF. CDR3 nucleotides: TGTGCCAGCAGTTTACAGGGGCAGGACTACGAGCAGTACTTC.

The rearrangement links TRBV9 to TRBJ2-5; D is perhaps TRBD2 (6 bases). V was clipped by 4 bases and J by 4 bases, with 14 bases between them. This CDR3 spans 14 amino acids. CDR1 is SGDLS and CDR2 is YYNGEE in the germline V gene. The CDR3 loop is CASSKTGGGETQYF. The CDR3 bases are TGTGCCAGCAGCAAGACCGGGGGAGGAGAGACCCAGTACTTC.

The V and J genes are TRBV5-4 and TRBJ2-2, with D possibly TRBD2 on 7 matching bases. CDR3 size: 14 residues. CDR1 is SGHNT, CDR2 YYREEE, per germline (reference sequence). Deletions cut 3 bases from V and 6 bases from J, with 12 bases between. The CDR3 sequence is CASSWGGGAGELFF. Here the CDR3 DNA reads TGTGCCAGCAGCTGGGGGGGCGGGGCCGGGGAGCTGTTTTTT.

The chain employs TRBV10-3 and TRBJ1-5, with 8 nucleotides matching TRBD1. The CDR3 sequence is 15 residues long. V lost 10 bases and J lost 2; bases outside the gene matches: 10. Germline CDR1 and CDR2: ENHRY and SYGVKD. The CDR3 DNA reads TGTGCCACCACTACGGACAGGGAGGGCAATCAGCCCCAGCATTTT. It encodes CATTTDREGNQPQHF.

This clone came up a few times. The CDR3 spells CASSPTPYYEQYF. For the CDR3, the DNA is TGTGCCAGCTCACCGACTCCATACTACGAGCAGTACTTC. The chain employs TRBV18 and TRBJ2-7; D gene uncertain. This CDR3 has 13 residues. The V end was cut by 3 bases, the J end by 3 bases, with 9 bases between. Germline V gene data show CDR1 as KGHSH and CDR2 as LQKENI.

The rearrangement uses TRBV11-2 and TRBJ2-5; weak D call: TRBD2 (5 bases). This CDR3 has 14 amino acids. Germline V gene sequence: CDR1 SGHAT, CDR2 FQNNGV. The V end was cut by 5 bases, the J end by 5 bases, with 15 bases between. The CDR3 sequence: CASSPTRARETQYF. Written as DNA, the CDR3 is TGTGCCAGCAGCCCTACGCGGGCCCGGGAGACCCAGTACTTC.

The chain recombines TRBV3-1 (or the pseudogene TRBV3-2) with TRBJ2-7, with 10 bases lining up with TRBD2. Germline loops: CDR1 LGHDT, CDR2 YNNKEL (reference sequence). This CDR3 contains 11 residues. The CDR3 reads CASRLAGEQYF. The CDR3 DNA follows: TGTGCTAGTAGACTAGCGGGCGAGCAGTACTTC.

The chain recombines TRBV21-1 with TRBJ2-7; the table calls TRBD2, which could not be checked here. TRBV21-1 is described as a pseudogene. This CDR3 spans 15 amino acids. This chain's CDR3 is CASSKGAEREGEQYF. Here the CDR3 DNA reads TGTGCCAGCAGCAAAGGGGCGGAGCGGGAGGGCGAGCAGTACTTC.

The chain links TRBV7-2 to TRBJ1-2; tentative D call: TRBD1 (5 bases). Germline V CDR1 and CDR2: SGHTA, FQGNSA. The V gene lost 6 bases and the J gene lost 3 bases, with 20 bases spanning the gap. CDR3 length: 16 residues. The chain's CDR3 is CASSRRVWGNDYGYTF. For the CDR3, the DNA is TGTGCCAGCAGTCGTCGGGTATGGGGCAACGACTATGGCTACACCTTC.